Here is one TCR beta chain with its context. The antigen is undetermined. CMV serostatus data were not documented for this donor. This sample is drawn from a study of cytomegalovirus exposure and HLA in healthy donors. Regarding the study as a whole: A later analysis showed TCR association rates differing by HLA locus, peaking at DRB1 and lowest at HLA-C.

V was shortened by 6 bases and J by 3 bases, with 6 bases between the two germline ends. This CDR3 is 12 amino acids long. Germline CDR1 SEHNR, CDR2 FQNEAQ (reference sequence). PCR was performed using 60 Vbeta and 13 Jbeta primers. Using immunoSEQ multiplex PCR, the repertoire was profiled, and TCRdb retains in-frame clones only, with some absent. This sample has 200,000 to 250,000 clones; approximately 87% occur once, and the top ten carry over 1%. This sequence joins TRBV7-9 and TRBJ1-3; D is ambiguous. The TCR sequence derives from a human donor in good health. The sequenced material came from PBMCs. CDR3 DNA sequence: TGTGCCAGCAGTGGAGTTGGAAACACCATATATTTT. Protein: CASSGVGNTIYF.